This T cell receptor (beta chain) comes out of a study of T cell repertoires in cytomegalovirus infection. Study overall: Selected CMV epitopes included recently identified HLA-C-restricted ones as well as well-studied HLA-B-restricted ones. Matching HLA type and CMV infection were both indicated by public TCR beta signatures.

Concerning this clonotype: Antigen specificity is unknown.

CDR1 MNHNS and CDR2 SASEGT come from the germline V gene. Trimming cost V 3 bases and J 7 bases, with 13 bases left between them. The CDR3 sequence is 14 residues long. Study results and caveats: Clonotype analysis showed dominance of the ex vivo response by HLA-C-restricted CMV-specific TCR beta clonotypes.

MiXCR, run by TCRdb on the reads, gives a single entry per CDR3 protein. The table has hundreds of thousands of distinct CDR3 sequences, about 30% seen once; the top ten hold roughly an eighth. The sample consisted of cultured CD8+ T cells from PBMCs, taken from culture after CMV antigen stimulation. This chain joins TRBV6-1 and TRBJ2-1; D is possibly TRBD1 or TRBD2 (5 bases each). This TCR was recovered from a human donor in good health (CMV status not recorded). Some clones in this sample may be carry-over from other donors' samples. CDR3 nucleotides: TGTGCCAGCAGTGAGGGCCGGGGACGGAATGAGCAGTTCTTC. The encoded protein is CASSEGRGRNEQFF.